The rows below give T cell receptor beta chains drawn from one sample of a study of T cell responses to AZD1222 COVID-19 vaccine. TCRdb's copy holds only in-frame clones and misses some; the assay was immunoSEQ multiplex PCR. The sample consists of some 150,000 clones, around nine tenths of them appearing once. The sample was peripheral blood, taken on day 0 of AZD1222 vaccination. These receptors came from an adult in good health. The CDR3 runs from the conserved cysteine through the conserved F or W. A D gene is named only where the DNA matches it firmly. Expanded clones get a size class; other rows say once, few or many, or leave the size out.

d_gene: NA
j_gene: TRBJ2-7
abundance: NA
v_gene: TRBV27
CDR3aa: CASSPQSTLNYEQYF
CDR3nt: TGTGCCAGCAGTCCCCAGAGCACCCTAAACTACGAGCAGTACTTC

d_gene: TRBD2
j_gene: TRBJ2-3
abundance: NA
v_gene: TRBV27
CDR3aa: CASKKGLGVLNTQYF
CDR3nt: TGTGCCAGCAAAAAAGGACTAGGGGTTTTGAATACGCAGTATTTT

d_gene: NA
j_gene: TRBJ1-5
abundance: NA
v_gene: TRBV15
CDR3aa: CATSRDRGESQPQHF
CDR3nt: TGTGCCACCAGCAGAGATCGTGGCGAGAGTCAGCCCCAGCATTTT

d_gene: NA
j_gene: TRBJ1-2
abundance: once
v_gene: TRBV4-1
CDR3aa: CASSQTLAGSRGQGYTF
CDR3nt: TGCGCCAGCAGCCAAACATTAGCAGGGTCCCGGGGACAAGGCTACACCTTC

d_gene: NA
j_gene: TRBJ2-1
abundance: NA
v_gene: TRBV7-3
CDR3aa: CASSLTIADSYNEQFF
CDR3nt: TGTGCCAGCAGCTTAACAATTGCGGACTCCTACAATGAGCAGTTCTTC

d_gene: NA
j_gene: TRBJ1-2
abundance: NA
v_gene: TRBV30
CDR3aa: CAWTDRPAYHGYTF
CDR3nt: TGTGCCTGGACCGACCGGCCAGCCTACCATGGCTACACCTTC

d_gene: TRBD2
j_gene: TRBJ2-1
abundance: NA
v_gene: TRBV28
CDR3aa: CASSFGGSSYNEQFF
CDR3nt: TGTGCCAGCAGTTTTGGCGGGAGCTCCTACAATGAGCAGTTCTTC

d_gene: NA
j_gene: TRBJ1-1
abundance: NA
v_gene: TRBV7-6
CDR3aa: CASSPTPGVGDTEAFF
CDR3nt: TGTGCCAGCAGCCCTACACCAGGGGTGGGTGATACTGAAGCTTTCTTT

d_gene: TRBD2
j_gene: TRBJ2-7
abundance: once
v_gene: TRBV11-2
CDR3aa: CASSLEAGGWEQYF
CDR3nt: TGTGCCAGCAGCTTAGAAGCGGGAGGGTGGGAGCAGTACTTC

d_gene: NA
j_gene: TRBJ2-3
abundance: NA
v_gene: TRBV13
CDR3aa: CASSLGLQVRVTDTQYF
CDR3nt: TGTGCCAGCAGCTTAGGCCTCCAGGTTAGGGTCACAGATACGCAGTATTTT

d_gene: NA
j_gene: TRBJ2-2
abundance: NA
v_gene: TRBV7-2
CDR3aa: CASSLGPGELFF
CDR3nt: TGTGCCAGCAGCTTAGGCCCCGGGGAGCTGTTTTTT